The clone carrying this T cell receptor beta chain was detected ten times or more. Antigen: not known. The sample is drawn from a study of human T cells and chemical hapten exposure. Broader study findings: No alteration of TCRs above 1 in 1000 frequency was seen with DPC sensitization.

The germline gives CDR1 MGHRA, CDR2 YSYEKL. The CDR3 has 16 residues. V lost 4 bases to trimming and J lost 5 bases, with 20 bases between them. The time point is: patch test 2, 6 weeks after DPC sensitization. As to treatment: therapeutic diphenylcyclopropenone sensitization with weekly scalp DPC. TCRdb called the RACE reads again in MiXCR, with one record for every CDR3 protein. The table shows about 110,000 distinct CDR3 sequences, with about a tenth occurring only once. The chain carries TRBV4-1 and TRBJ2-5; D may be TRBD1 or TRBD2 (7 bases each). The source material was whole blood, sampled in connection with sensitization to the hapten diphenylcyclopropenone (DPC). This receptor was taken from a woman in her 40s with alopecia areata. Some clones in this sample may be carry-over from other donors' samples. CDR3 sequence (DNA): TGCGCCAGCAGCCCCGAGGTTAGGGGGCGGGGGGAGACCCAGTACTTC. This gives the protein CASSPEVRGRGETQYF.